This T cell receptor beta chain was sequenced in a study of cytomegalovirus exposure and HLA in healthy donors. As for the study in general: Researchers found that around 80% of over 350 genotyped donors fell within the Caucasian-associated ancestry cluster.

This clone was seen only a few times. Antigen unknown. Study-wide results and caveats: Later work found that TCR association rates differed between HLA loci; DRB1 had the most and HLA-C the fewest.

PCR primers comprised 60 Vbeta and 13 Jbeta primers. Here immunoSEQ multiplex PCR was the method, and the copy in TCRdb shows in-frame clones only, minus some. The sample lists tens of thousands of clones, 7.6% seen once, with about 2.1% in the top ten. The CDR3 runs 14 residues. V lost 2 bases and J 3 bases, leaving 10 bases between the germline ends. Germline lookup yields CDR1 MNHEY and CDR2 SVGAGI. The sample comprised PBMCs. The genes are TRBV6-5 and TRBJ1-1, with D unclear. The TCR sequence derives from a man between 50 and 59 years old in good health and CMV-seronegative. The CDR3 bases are TGTGCCAGCAGTTACATTGGCAGATACACTGAAGCTTTCTTT. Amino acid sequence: CASSYIGRYTEAFF.